This T cell receptor beta chain was recorded in a study of CD8 T cells in Susac syndrome. In the study overall: Patients with Susac syndrome were therapy-naive, treated with corticosteroids, or treated with intravenous immunoglobulin alone when blood was collected.

CDR1 is SQVTM, CDR2 ANQGSEA, per germline. This CDR3 has 15 residues. After removal of 5 bases from V and 3 bases from J, the junction contained 10 bases not matched to a gene. An input of about 0.45 to 1 ug of RNA was subjected to reverse transcription using random hexamers. Amplification of TCR beta CDR3 was carried out by immunoSEQ multiplex PCR, which covered 54 Vbeta and 13 Jbeta segments. TCRdb re-called the immunoSEQ multiplex PCR reads with MiXCR, one entry per CDR3 protein. The repertoire holds about 140,000 distinct CDR3 sequences, with approximately 96% as singletons. The sequenced material came from CD4+ T cells from PBMCs. The origin of this receptor is a human donor with Susac syndrome. The rearrangement links TRBV29-1 to TRBJ2-3; TRBD2 matches at 8 bases. The CDR3 DNA reads TGCAGCGTTTCCCGGACTAGCTCCCTGACAGATACGCAGTATTTT. This translates into CSVSRTSSLTDTQYF.